Below, 25 T cell receptor beta chains from the same sample are listed, as sequenced in a study of neurological immune-mediated disorders. Each CDR3 protein gets one entry after TCRdb re-called the 5' RACE reads with MiXCR. The sample shows about 57,000 distinct CDR3 sequences, around 11% of them seen only once. The time point here: longitudinal time-point 1 (baseline). Sequenced sample: PBMCs. The receptors were gathered from a male donor with HTLV-1-associated myelopathy (HAM/TSP).

V usage is TRBV6-1 and J usage is TRBJ2-1; D gene uncertain. Trimming took 6 bases from V and 0 from J, leaving 9 bases between them. The germline CDR1 and CDR2 sequences are MNHNS and SASEGT. This CDR3 contains 14 residues. The CDR3 here is CASRDFRSYNEQFF. The CDR3 DNA follows: TGTGCCAGCAGAGACTTTCGCTCCTACAATGAGCAGTTCTTC.

This clonotype showed up many times. The gene calls are TRBV29-1 and TRBJ2-3, with 8 bases lining up with TRBD1. Germline V gives CDR1 SQVTM, CDR2 ANQGSEA. V was clipped by 6 bases and J by 2 bases; unmatched bases: 7. The CDR3 covers 14 residues. The CDR3 reads CSVPQGVVTDTQYF. CDR3 sequence (DNA): TGCAGCGTCCCACAGGGGGTGGTCACAGATACGCAGTATTTT.

This clonotype was recorded at least ten times. This chain links TRBV25-1 with TRBJ2-7; 7 bases align to TRBD1. CDR1 MGHDK and CDR2 SYGVNS come from the germline V gene. The ends lost 7 bases at V and 2 bases at J; junction bases unmatched: 5. The CDR3 sequence is 13 residues long. The CDR3 DNA reads as TGTGCCAGCAAGGGGACAGTGCCCTACGAGCAGTACTTC. Its translation: CASKGTVPYEQYF.

This clonotype was seen many times. The chain recombines TRBV3-1 with TRBJ2-3; the match to TRBD2 covers 11 bases. CDR3 size: 15 residues. The trim removed 4 bases at V and 4 bases at J, leaving 4 bases unmatched. In germline, CDR1 is LGHDT, CDR2 YNNKEL (reference sequence). The CDR3 DNA sequence: TGTGCCAGCAGCCGAGTAGCGGGGGGGGCAGATACGCAGTATTTT. Protein product: CASSRVAGGADTQYF.

Many counts were recorded for this clonotype. This sequence joins TRBV18 and TRBJ1-5, with 7 positions matching TRBD1. CDR3 size: 16 residues. CDR1 KGHSH and CDR2 LQKENI come from the germline V gene. V shed 2 bases and J 3 bases; nucleotides not matched to a gene: 7. CDR3 amino acids: CASSPTGVWSNQPQHF. CDR3 sequence (DNA): TGTGCCAGCTCACCAACAGGGGTTTGGTCCAATCAGCCCCAGCATTTT.

This clonotype was seen many times. In DNA, the CDR3 is TGTGCCAGCAGCTACCAAGTAGGGCTGCACACTGAAGCTTTCTTT. Its translation is CASSYQVGLHTEAFF. V is TRBV5-5 and J is TRBJ1-1; D is unresolved. The CDR3 is 15 residues long. Trimming pared 3 bases from V and 3 bases from J, leaving 15 bases between. Per germline, CDR1 SGHKS and CDR2 YYEKEE (reference sequence).

This clonotype showed up many times. The chain uses TRBV9 and TRBJ1-5, with D possibly being TRBD1 (6 bases). The germline V gene encodes CDR1 SGDLS and CDR2 YYNGEE. The CDR3 sequence is 13 residues long. V dropped 1 base and J dropped 7 bases, with 9 bases sitting between them. This CDR3 is CASSVRGGQPQHF. The CDR3 nucleotides read TGTGCCAGCAGCGTACGAGGGGGACAGCCCCAGCATTTT.

In its sample, this clonotype was seen many times. This chain uses TRBV9 with TRBJ2-3; D gene unclear. The length of the CDR3 is 14 residues. Trimming took 1 base from V and 6 from J, leaving 12 bases between them. The V gene's germline CDR1 is SGDLS and CDR2 YYNGEE. The CDR3 reads CASSVSSGSDTQYF. In nucleotides, the CDR3 is TGTGCCAGCAGCGTATCATCTGGGTCCGATACGCAGTATTTT. The full variable domain, completed using reference TRBV9 and TRBJ2-3, is DSGVTQTPKHLITATGQRVTLRCSPRSGDLSVYWYQQSLDQGLQFLIQYYNGEERAKGNILERFSAQQFPDLHSELNLSSLELGDSALYFCASSVSSGSDTQYFGPGTRLTVL.

This clonotype was seen repeatedly, ten times or more. The chain has TRBV10-3 and TRBJ1-2; 7 nucleotides align to TRBD1. V dropped 10 bases and J dropped 1; count of bases not matched to a gene: 6. This CDR3 comprises 13 residues. Germline V CDR1 and CDR2: ENHRY, SYGVKD. The CDR3 loop reads CATRQGDNYGYTF. The CDR3 DNA sequence: TGTGCCACCCGACAGGGTGATAACTATGGCTACACCTTC.

This clonotype was seen repeatedly, ten times or more. This sequence joins TRBV20-1 and TRBJ1-1; 8 positions agree with TRBD1. V lost 1 base to trimming and J lost 7 bases; unmatched junction nucleotides: 8. Germline V CDR1 and CDR2: DFQATT, SNEGSKA (reference sequence). This CDR3 spans 14 amino acids. The CDR3 sequence is CSARGRTGTHEAFF. The CDR3 DNA reads as TGCAGTGCTAGAGGAAGGACAGGGACCCATGAAGCTTTCTTT.

This clonotype was recorded many times. The chain recombines TRBV27 with TRBJ2-7; 9 nucleotides align to TRBD1. The ends lost 2 bases at V and 7 bases at J; junction bases unmatched: 9. The CDR3 has 15 amino acids. Germline-derived CDR1 and CDR2 are MNHEY and SMNVEV (reference sequence). CDR3 in amino acids: CASSLERDRVGEQYF. CDR3 sequence (DNA): TGTGCCAGCAGTTTAGAACGGGACAGGGTAGGGGAGCAGTACTTC.

This clonotype has ten or more counts. V and J are TRBV3-1 and TRBJ1-5, with a tentative D call TRBD1 (5 bases). Per germline, CDR1 LGHDT and CDR2 YNNKEL (reference sequence). Trimming left V 0 bases short and J 5 bases short, with 11 bases between. This CDR3 is built from 15 residues. CDR3 protein: CASSQDLTAYQPQHF. The CDR3 DNA sequence: TGTGCCAGCAGCCAAGATCTGACAGCTTATCAGCCCCAGCATTTT.

This chain uses TRBV19 with TRBJ1-2; D is undetermined. V shed 6 bases and J shed 3 bases, with 17 bases lying between them. There are 15 residues in the CDR3. Per the germline V gene, CDR1 is LNHDA and CDR2 is SQIVND (reference sequence). The chain's CDR3 is CASRLRGRFHYGYTF. The CDR3 DNA follows: TGTGCCAGTAGACTTCGTGGAAGGTTCCACTATGGCTACACCTTC.

This clonotype was detected many times. The chain combines TRBV5-1 with TRBJ2-1; no clear D. There are 13 residues in the CDR3. The V end was cut by 2 bases, the J end by 8 bases, with 11 bases between. Germline CDR1 reads SGHRS; CDR2 reads YFSETQ. CDR3 sequence (DNA): TGCGCCAGCAGCTTCGGCCAGTCTGATGAGCAGTTCTTC. Its translation is CASSFGQSDEQFF.

This clonotype occurred many times. The chain has TRBV4-2 and TRBJ2-3; D gene unclear. Per germline, CDR1 LGHNA and CDR2 YNFKEQ. The CDR3 spans 14 residues. The V end lost 0 bases, the J end lost 7 bases, and 11 bases lay between the germline ends. The CDR3: CASSQDLLGNTQYF. Written as DNA, the CDR3 is TGTGCCAGCAGCCAAGATCTCCTGGGAAATACGCAGTATTTT.

This clonotype was found many times. The V call is TRBV5-1, the J call TRBJ2-7; TRBD2 is a possible D gene (6 bases). The CDR3 is 14 amino acids. The germline V gene has CDR1 SGHRS and CDR2 YFSETQ. V lost 1 base and J 2 bases, leaving 10 bases between the germline ends. The CDR3 DNA follows: TGCGCCAGCAGCTTGACTAGCTGGACCTACGAGCAGTACTTC. Amino acids: CASSLTSWTYEQYF.

This clonotype was counted at least ten times. V is TRBV9 and J is TRBJ2-7; 8 bases are a match to TRBD1. Trimming took 4 bases from V and 7 from J; bases not matched to a gene: 10. The germline gives CDR1 SGDLS, CDR2 YYNGEE. The CDR3 is made up of 14 amino acids. The CDR3: CASSPTGVEGEQYF. The CDR3 nucleotides read TGTGCCAGCAGCCCGACAGGGGTCGAGGGGGAGCAGTACTTC. Combining the CDR3 with reference TRBV9 and TRBJ2-7 gives the whole variable domain DSGVTQTPKHLITATGQRVTLRCSPRSGDLSVYWYQQSLDQGLQFLIQYYNGEERAKGNILERFSAQQFPDLHSELNLSSLELGDSALYFCASSPTGVEGEQYFGPGTRLTVT.

The table lists this clonotype with many counts. The chain carries TRBV28 and TRBJ1-4; D remains ambiguous. The CDR3 loop spans 13 amino acids. CDR1 MDHEN and CDR2 SYDVKM come from the germline V gene. V shed 7 bases and J shed 13 bases, with 19 bases lying between them. CDR3 protein: CASNPGTEVTLFF. The DNA for the CDR3 is TGTGCCAGCAATCCTGGTACTGAAGTTACACTGTTTTTT.

There are many counts of this clonotype. J is TRBJ1-1 and V is TRBV7-2; D call uncertain. V was pared by 4 bases and J by 4 bases, with 16 bases between. The germline CDR1 and CDR2 sequences are SGHTA and FQGNSA. The CDR3 runs to 15 residues. For the CDR3, the DNA is TGTGCCAGCAGCTCGTCAGGCGGTACACTCACTGAAGCTTTCTTT. Amino acid sequence: CASSSSGGTLTEAFF.

The chain couples TRBV12-5 to TRBJ1-2, with 7 bases that match TRBD1. The germline gives CDR1 LGHNT, CDR2 FRNRAP. Germline trimming cut 1 base from V and 7 bases from J; bases unmatched to any gene: 6. The CDR3 totals 14 residues. The CDR3 sequence: CASGLAGGISGYTF. The CDR3 DNA is TGTGCTAGTGGTTTGGCAGGGGGGATTAGTGGCTACACCTTC.

The genes are TRBV6-1 and TRBJ1-5; weak D call: TRBD1 (5 bases). V lost 5 bases to trimming and J lost 4 bases, with 15 bases between them. The CDR3 consists of 15 residues. The V gene's germline CDR1 is MNHNS and CDR2 SASEGT. CDR3 DNA: TGTGCCAGCAGTATCCCGGGACGACAGAATCAGCCCCAGCATTTT. Protein: CASSIPGRQNQPQHF.

This clonotype was detected ten times or more. V gene TRBV20-1 combines with J gene TRBJ2-2; D is ambiguous. The CDR3 has 14 amino acids. V was shortened by 5 bases and J by 5 bases, with 15 bases between the two germline ends. The germline gives CDR1 DFQATT, CDR2 SNEGSKA (reference sequence). DNA for the CDR3: TGCAGTGCTGAGGACGGGTATAGGACCGGGGAGCTGTTTTTT. Translated: CSAEDGYRTGELFF.

This clonotype was seen a few times. The chain employs TRBV18 and TRBJ2-3; D might be TRBD1 (6 bases). The CDR3 is 15 residues long. Germline V gene lookup returns CDR1 KGHSH and CDR2 LQKENI. Trimming left V 3 bases short and J 6 bases short, with 16 bases between. The CDR3 nucleotides read TGTGCCAGCTCACCGGCGACAGGCGGAGCTGATACGCAGTATTTT. This codes for CASSPATGGADTQYF.

The table lists this clonotype with many counts. The chain combines TRBV5-1 with TRBJ1-1, with a weak D call TRBD1 (5 bases). V lost 2 bases to trimming and J lost 4 bases, with 12 bases between them. This CDR3 is 14 amino acids long. CDR1 and CDR2 (germline): SGHRS, YFSETQ. The CDR3 DNA is TGCGCCAGCAGCTTCGGGGGGGAGGTCACTGAAGCTTTCTTT. Amino acids: CASSFGGEVTEAFF. Full variable domain (remainder filled in from reference TRBV5-1 and TRBJ1-1): KAGVTQTPRYLIKTRGQQVTLSCSPISGHRSVSWYQQTPGQGLQFLFEYFSETQRNKGNFPGRFSGRQFSNSRSEMNVSTLELGDSALYLCASSFGGEVTEAFFGQGTRLTVV.

This clonotype was detected many times. The chain has TRBV4-3 and TRBJ2-3; D gene uncertain. Trimming removed 0 bases from V and 4 bases from J, with 8 bases in between. This CDR3 spans 14 amino acids. The germline V gene has CDR1 LGHNA and CDR2 YSLEER. The CDR3 here is CASSQELAPDTQYF. The CDR3 nucleotides are TGCGCCAGCAGCCAAGAATTAGCCCCAGATACGCAGTATTTT.